This T cell receptor beta chain came from a study of Ad26.COV2.S vaccination and SARS-CoV-2 variants. Across the study: The Ad26.COV2.S arm of the COV1001 trial was where the donor was placed. Donor got 5x10^10 or 1x10^11 viral particles of Ad26.COV2.S. Study results and limitations: Considerable breadth of spike-specific CD8+ and CD4+ T cell responses has reportedly been documented following vaccination.

On this clone: The antigen remains undetermined.

The CDR3 contains 16 residues. In germline, CDR1 is ENHRY, CDR2 SYGVKD. The V and J ends lost 0 bases and 5 bases respectively, with 16 bases between them. This table comes from immunoSEQ multiplex PCR, and its TCRdb copy is limited to in-frame clones, with some not included. The table includes 350,000 to 400,000 clones, 89% detected once. Stated treatment: 19 received Ad26.COV2.S at low or high dose, single or two shots; several received placebo; per-sample allocation not given. Samples were taken on day 63 after the first vaccine or placebo injection. Ad26 vector vaccine expressed Wuhan-strain SARS-CoV-2 spike.

The receptor's source is a person aged 18-65 years who received the Ad26.COV2.S COVID-19 vaccine or a placebo. The source material was peripheral blood, sampled in a trial of Ad26.COV2.S vaccine versus placebo. The rearrangement uses TRBV10-3 and TRBJ1-1; D gene unclear. In DNA, the CDR3 is TGTGCCATCAGTGAGTCTGTAGGCGATCTGACTACTGAAGCTTTCTTT. Protein sequence: CAISESVGDLTTEAFF.